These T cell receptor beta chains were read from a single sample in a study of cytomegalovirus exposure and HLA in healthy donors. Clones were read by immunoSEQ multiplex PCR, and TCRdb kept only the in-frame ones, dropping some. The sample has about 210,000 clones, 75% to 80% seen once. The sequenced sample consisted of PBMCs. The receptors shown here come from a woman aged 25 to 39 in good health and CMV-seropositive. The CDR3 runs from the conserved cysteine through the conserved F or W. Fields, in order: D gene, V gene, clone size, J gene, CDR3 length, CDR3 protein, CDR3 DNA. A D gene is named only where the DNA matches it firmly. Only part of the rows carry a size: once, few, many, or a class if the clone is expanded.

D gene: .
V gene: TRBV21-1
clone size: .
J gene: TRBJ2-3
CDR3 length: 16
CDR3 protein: CASSTYRGRATDTQYF
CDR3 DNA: TGTGCCAGCAGTACATACAGGGGGCGCGCCACAGATACGCAGTATTTT

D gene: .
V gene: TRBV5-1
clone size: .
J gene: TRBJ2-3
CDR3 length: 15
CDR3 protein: CASSLAGGRGDTQYF
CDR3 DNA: TGCGCCAGCAGCTTGGCCGGGGGACGGGGAGATACGCAGTATTTT

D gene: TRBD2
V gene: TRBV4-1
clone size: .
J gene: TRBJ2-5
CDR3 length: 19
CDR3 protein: CASSQDRGWRGGREETQYF
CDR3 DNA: TGCGCCAGCAGCCAAGATCGGGGTTGGCGGGGGGGGAGGGAAGAGACCCAGTACTTC

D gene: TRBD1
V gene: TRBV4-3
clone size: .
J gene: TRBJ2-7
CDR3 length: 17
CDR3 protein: CASSQDYGGTGGYEQYF
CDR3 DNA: TGCGCCAGCAGCCAAGATTACGGAGGGACAGGGGGTTACGAGCAGTACTTC

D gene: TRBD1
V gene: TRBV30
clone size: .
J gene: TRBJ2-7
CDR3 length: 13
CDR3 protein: CASSWTGMYEQYF
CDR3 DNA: TGTGCCTCTAGTTGGACAGGGATGTACGAGCAGTACTTC

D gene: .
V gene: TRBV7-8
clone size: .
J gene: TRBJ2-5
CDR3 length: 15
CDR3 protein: CASSPPFGGWETQYF
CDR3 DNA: TGTGCCAGCAGCCCCCCGTTTGGGGGCTGGGAGACCCAGTACTTC

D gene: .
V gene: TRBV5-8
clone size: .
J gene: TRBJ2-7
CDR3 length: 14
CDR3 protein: CASSYGQYSYEQYF
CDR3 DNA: TGTGCCAGCAGCTATGGACAGTACTCCTACGAGCAGTACTTC

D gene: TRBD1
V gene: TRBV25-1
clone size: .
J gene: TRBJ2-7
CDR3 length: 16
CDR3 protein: CASSVGTGAMTYEQYF
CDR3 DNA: TGTGCCAGCAGCGTAGGGACAGGGGCAATGACCTACGAGCAGTACTTC

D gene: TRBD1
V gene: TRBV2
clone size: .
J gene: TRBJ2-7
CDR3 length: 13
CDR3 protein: CASNRDREGEQYF
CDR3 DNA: TGTGCCAGCAATAGGGACAGGGAGGGCGAGCAGTACTTC

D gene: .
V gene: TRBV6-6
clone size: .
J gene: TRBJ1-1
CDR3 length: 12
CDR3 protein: CASSYITDEAFF
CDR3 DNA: TGTGCCAGCAGTTATATTACAGATGAAGCTTTCTTT

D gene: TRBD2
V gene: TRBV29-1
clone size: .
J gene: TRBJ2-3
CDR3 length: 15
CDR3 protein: CSVEGGRGGTDTQYF
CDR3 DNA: TGCAGCGTTGAAGGGGGGAGGGGTGGCACAGATACGCAGTATTTT

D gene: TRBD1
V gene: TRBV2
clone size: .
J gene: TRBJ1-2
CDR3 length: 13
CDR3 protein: CASSEPRGLGYTF
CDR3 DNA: TGTGCCAGCAGTGAACCCAGGGGGCTCGGCTACACCTTC

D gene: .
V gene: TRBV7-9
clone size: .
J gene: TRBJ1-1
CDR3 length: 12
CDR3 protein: CASSLDQGTAFF
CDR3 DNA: TGTGCCAGCAGCTTAGACCAGGGGACAGCTTTCTTT

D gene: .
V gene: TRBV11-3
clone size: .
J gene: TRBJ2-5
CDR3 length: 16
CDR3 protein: CASSEQGGGGQETQYF
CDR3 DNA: TGTGCCAGCAGCGAGCAGGGAGGAGGCGGCCAAGAGACCCAGTACTTC

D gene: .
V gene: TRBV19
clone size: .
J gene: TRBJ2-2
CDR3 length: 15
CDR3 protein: CASSILGEVPGELFF
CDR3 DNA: TGTGCCAGTAGTATACTGGGGGAGGTCCCCGGGGAGCTGTTTTTT

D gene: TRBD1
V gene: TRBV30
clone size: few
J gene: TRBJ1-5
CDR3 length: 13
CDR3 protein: CAWSDRGNQPQHF
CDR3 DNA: TGTGCCTGGAGTGACAGGGGGAATCAGCCCCAGCATTTT

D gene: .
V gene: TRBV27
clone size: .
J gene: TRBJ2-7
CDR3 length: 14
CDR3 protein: CASSFTYSSYEQYF
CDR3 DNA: TGTGCCAGCAGTTTCACCTACAGCTCCTACGAGCAGTACTTC

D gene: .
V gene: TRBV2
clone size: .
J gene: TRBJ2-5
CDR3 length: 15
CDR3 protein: CASSETGNGRETQYF
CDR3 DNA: TGTGCCAGCAGTGAAACAGGGAATGGAAGAGAGACCCAGTACTTC

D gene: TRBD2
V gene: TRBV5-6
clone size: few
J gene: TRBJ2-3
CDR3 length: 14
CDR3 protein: CASSIGTSRDTQYF
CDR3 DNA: TGTGCCAGCAGCATCGGGACTAGCCGGGATACGCAGTATTTT

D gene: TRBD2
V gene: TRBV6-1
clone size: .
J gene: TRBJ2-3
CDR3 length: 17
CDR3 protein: CASSEAMLAGAVDTQYF
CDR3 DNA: TGTGCCAGCAGTGAAGCGATGCTAGCGGGGGCAGTAGATACGCAGTATTTT

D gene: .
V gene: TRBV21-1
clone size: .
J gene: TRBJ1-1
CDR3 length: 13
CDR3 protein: CARLGVVNTEAFF
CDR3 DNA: TGTGCCAGACTAGGTGTGGTGAACACTGAAGCTTTCTTT

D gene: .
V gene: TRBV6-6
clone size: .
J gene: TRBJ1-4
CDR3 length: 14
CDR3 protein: CASSYRGEGEKLFF
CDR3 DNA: TGTGCCAGCAGTTACCGGGGGGAGGGGGAAAAACTGTTTTTT

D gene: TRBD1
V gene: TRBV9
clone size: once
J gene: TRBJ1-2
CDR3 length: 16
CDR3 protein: CASSAERTGGVDGYTF
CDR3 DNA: TGTGCCAGCAGCGCGGAGAGGACAGGGGGCGTTGATGGCTACACCTTC

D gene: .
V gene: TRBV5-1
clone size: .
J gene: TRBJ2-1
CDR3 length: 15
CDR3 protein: CASSLGQGPYNEQFF
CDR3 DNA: TGCGCCAGCAGCTTGGGTCAGGGCCCCTACAATGAGCAGTTCTTC

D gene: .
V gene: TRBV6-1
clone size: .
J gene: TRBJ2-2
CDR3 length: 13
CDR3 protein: CASSERGAGELFF
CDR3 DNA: TGTGCCAGCAGTGAACGCGGGGCTGGGGAGCTGTTTTTT

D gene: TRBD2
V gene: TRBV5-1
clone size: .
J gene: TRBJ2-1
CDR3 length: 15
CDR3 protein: CASSFAGLAYNEQFF
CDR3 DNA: TGCGCCAGCAGCTTCGCGGGACTAGCGTACAATGAGCAGTTCTTC

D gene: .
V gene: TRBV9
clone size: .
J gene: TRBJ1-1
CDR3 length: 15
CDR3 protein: CASSSTGTQNTEAFF
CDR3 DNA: TGTGCCAGCAGCTCCACCGGGACACAGAACACTGAAGCTTTCTTT

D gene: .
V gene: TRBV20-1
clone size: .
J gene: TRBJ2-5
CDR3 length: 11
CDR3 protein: CSARKGETQYF
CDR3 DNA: TGCAGTGCTAGAAAGGGGGAGACCCAGTACTTC

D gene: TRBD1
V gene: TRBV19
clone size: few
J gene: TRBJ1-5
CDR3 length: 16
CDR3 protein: CASSMGGTGQNQPQHF
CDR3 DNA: TGTGCCAGTAGTATGGGGGGGACAGGGCAAAATCAGCCCCAGCATTTT